This record covers a single T cell receptor (beta chain). The target of this receptor is not known. Per-base qualities were not stored, and no clone one base away is much larger. The CDR3 measures 17 amino acids from cysteine to phenylalanine. The read is trimmed to its CDR3 DNA, 51 bases read in frame from base 1. V has 3 bases trimmed and J has 4 bases trimmed; junction bases matching no gene number 13. Looking up the germline V gene yields CDR1 SQVTM and CDR2 ANQGSEA. The entry originates in a study of cytomegalovirus exposure and HLA in healthy donors listed by TCRdb under 2017. Regarding the study in general: An earlier analysis of 550 to 700 of the donors reported 250 to 350 Gb of sequence data and 120 million or so unique TCR beta sequences from roughly 180 million T cells. Roughly 300 gigabases of sequencing data and about 92 million unique TCR sequences made up an early release that covered some 640 HLA-typed donors. The genetic ancestry cluster associated with self-reported Caucasian donors included about 81% of the roughly 380 genotyped donors. The study aimed to test whether cataloging public T cell receptors could reveal signatures of past pathogen exposure. The study profiled the T cell repertoires of under 850 subjects by immunosequencing and related them to cytomegalovirus serostatus. Besides the first cohort of 500 to 700 subjects, a separate validation cohort made up of 90 to 150 different subjects was used. To predict cytomegalovirus infection status, the study brought together high-throughput TCR immunosequencing, statistical association of individual TCRs with disease status, and machine learning. In a later analysis, previously published TCR beta repertoires from 666 donors were re-analyzed and high-resolution HLA genotyping was added so that TCR occurrence patterns could be studied. Rather than drawing on any new phenotypic data, the later analysis identified candidate immune exposures from TCR beta sequences and the way those sequences occurred across donors. In an earlier analysis of more than 550 of the donors, high-throughput TCR beta sequencing was used to judge whether each TCR beta V gene segment behaved as functional or pseudogenic. Alongside the repertoire data, information on donor age, sex, ethnicity and CMV serostatus was compiled. In a later genetic analysis, genome-wide SNP genotypes for about three fifths of the 666 donors were used, and that subset was treated as a discovery cohort. Every discovery cohort repertoire had been produced on one sequencing platform. HLA typing included class I and class II loci at four-digit resolution. Typing coverage differed by locus: A, B, C, DRB1 and DQB1 were typed in roughly 620-640 donors, DQA1 in 522, DPA1 in around 610, and DPB1 in approximately 450. A few DR-DQ haplotypes were handled as single units for association and clustering because linkage in the cohort was strong. Among a few hundred genotyped donors of the cohort, an average of about 240,000 unique TCR beta nucleotide sequences were sequenced per donor, around a sixth of them non-productive.

Libraries were made using the immunoSEQ multiplex PCR assay. A mixture of 60 forward primers for TCR Vbeta segments and 13 reverse primers for TCR Jbeta segments was used in the multiplex PCR. The CDR3 region of rearranged TCR beta genes was amplified from genomic DNA with a multiplex PCR assay. The Illumina HiSeq System was used to sequence the amplified TCR beta libraries as 87-base-pair reads. For the original study's pipeline: A later analysis tallied 70 million to 100 million unique TCR beta chains across the 666 repertoires, and some 10 million of those chains were shared by two or more donors. To remove PCR and sequencing errors, raw reads were error-corrected and collapsed into unique sequences using a nearest-neighbor algorithm that merged closely related sequences. To assign V, D and J gene segments, CDR3 sequences were aligned to IMGT reference sequences. For a sequence to be retained, at least a six-nucleotide match to both a V gene segment and a J gene segment was required. A rearrangement was called productive if the CDR3 had no stop codons and remained in frame with V and J, and every other rearrangement was called non-productive. CDR3 was defined by IMGT convention, running from the second conserved V-encoded cysteine to the conserved J-encoded phenylalanine. The earlier analysis of 500 to 750 of the donors excluded any sequence lacking an unambiguous match to a single V gene segment. An earlier analysis of 450 to 650 of the donors called V segments functional above 56.7% productive rearrangements and segregating when the between-donor standard deviation exceeded 5%. A statistical classification framework was built to diagnose cytomegalovirus status from the catalog of TCR beta chain sequences. A later analysis assigned V and J genes by comparing TCR nucleotide sequences with IMGT/GENE-DB human TR gene sequences. The TCRdist pipeline was used in a later analysis to assign CDR3 sequences and most-parsimonious VDJ recombination scenarios. In a later analysis, each TCR beta chain was defined by its CDR3 amino acid sequence together with its V-gene family, and reads lacking a unique V-gene family were excluded. In a later analysis, 500 to 650 highly shared, low-generation-probability nucleotide sequences were removed to address suspected cross-contamination and a sequencing artifact. In a later analysis, a clonal expansion index was calculated for each public chain from normalized within-repertoire ranks of inferred template counts. In a later analysis, generation probabilities were computed with a VDJ recombination model fitted to out-of-frame rearrangements, and the resulting probabilities were checked against IGoR. A later analysis scored TCR-TCR, TCR-HLA and TCR-CMV co-occurrence with hypergeometric tests, applying a repertoire-size bias correction to TCR pairs. In a later analysis, false discovery rates were estimated by permuting HLA or CMV assignments 20 times. In a later analysis, co-occurring TCRs were grouped using DBSCAN, with TCRdist sequence similarity added in when clustering inside HLA-allele-positive subsets. Repertoires with fewer than 30,000 or more than 120,000 public chains were left out of co-occurrence clustering, as were a few repertoires with anomalous nucleotide sharing. In TCRdb, the immuneACCESS table is reduced to in-frame sequences with V and J assigned. These tables do not hold every clone; where another copy was compared, an unresolved V gene accounts for under half, and the others remain unexplained. Clone size and V and J calls were adopted from that table, with D and trimming inferred from the DNA. The sample records about 230,000 clones, around 89% of which are singletons. The ten top clones hold 1% of the sample.

Points the paper makes about the study in general: In an earlier analysis of about 600 of the donors, most TCR beta V segments appeared in productive rearrangements about 87% or about 30% of the time, broadly matching IMGT annotations. This cohort had only TCR beta chains sequenced, and the lack of alpha or paired-chain data limited which features could be detected. V-gene and J-gene trimming of TCR beta chains was associated with a missense DCLRE1C variant in a later genetic analysis, and the association was replicated in an independent cohort. Compared with equally common non-associated chains, HLA-associated TCR beta chains in a later analysis were more clonally expanded and had lower generation probabilities. Because some donors lacked HLA typing at each locus, the association tests relied only on the typed subset. Assigning TCR associations to individual alleles was difficult when HLA alleles, especially DR and DQ, strongly co-occurred. A later analysis associated about 18,000 TCR beta sequences with specific HLA alleles at a false discovery rate of 0.05. Linkage disequilibrium might explain the correlated functional status among segregating V segments, but an unknown experimental factor could not be excluded. For the cohort, immune exposure information was limited to CMV serostatus. Some 15 rarely observed V segments, including chromosome 9 orphons, were excluded from the earlier analysis of about 500 of the donors because counts were too low. In a later analysis, the rate of TCR association differed among HLA loci, with DRB1 alleles having the most associated TCRs and HLA-C alleles having the fewest. Roughly uniform sequencing depth across donors was assumed in presence/absence analyses, although this assumption may not hold. A later analysis reported that several top co-occurrence clusters appeared linked to parvovirus B19, influenza, CMV and Epstein-Barr virus. A further reported finding was that TCR beta sequences accurately predicted the HLA-A and HLA-B alleles for most subjects in the first cohort. In vitro tests confirmed that a few of the cytomegalovirus-associated TCR beta chains recognize cytomegalovirus antigens. In a later genetic analysis, fewer N-insertions in productive TCRs were reported among donors in an Asian-associated ancestry cluster than the approximately 630-donor mean. In the study, some 160 TCR beta chains were listed as associated with cytomegalovirus. The classifier was reported to diagnose cytomegalovirus status with high specificity and sensitivity in both the original and validation cohorts. According to the authors, the approach could potentially be generalized to other disease states and immunological phenotypes. The 87-base-pair reads could not distinguish some IMGT-functional V segments, including TRBV6-2 and TRBV6-3, so those segments were excluded. Most TCR sequences were seen in very few donors, while some public TCRs were found in many individuals. A cluster of highly shared sequence variants was judged likely to represent a technical artifact of the sequencing pipeline. According to a later analysis, most CMV-associated TCR beta chains appeared to be HLA-restricted, and the HLA associations seemed to be driven largely by CMV exposure.

The cohort was made up of 666 healthy bone marrow donors. Cohort members were all nominally healthy when sampled, although unrecorded immune exposures were likely present. The donor was CMV seronegative and was included in the group of a few hundred seronegative cohort members. Every donor gave a peripheral blood sample, and the peripheral blood mononuclear cells from that sample were used for TCR beta sequencing. Genomic DNA extraction from the blood cell samples was performed with the Qiagen DNeasy Blood Extraction Kit. Sample: PBMCs. This TCR derives from a woman between 18 and 29 years old in good health and CMV-seronegative. The rearrangement combines TRBV29-1 with TRBJ2-3; the junction holds 10 bases that match TRBD2. Read as DNA, the sequence is TGCAGCGTTGATGGGCTAGCGGGAGCTCTCTCACCAGATACGCAGTATTTT. It codes for CSVDGLAGALSPDTQYF.